The present entry profiles one T cell receptor beta chain with its context. Its target is unknown. Blood samples were obtained at baseline, cycle 4 day 1, and cycle 7 day 1. This sample is drawn from a study of OX40 agonist ivuxolimab in advanced cancers. Study at large: The dose-escalation cohort was about 87% male, with a mean age of around 60 years, ranging roughly 23 to 90.

Per the germline V gene, CDR1 is WSHSY and CDR2 is SAAADI. The CDR3 extends over 13 amino acids. V lost 6 bases to trimming and J lost 4 bases; unmatched junction nucleotides: 1. Some clones are missing from TCRdb's copy, which holds only in-frame ones; the method was immunoSEQ multiplex PCR. This table has about 100,000 clones, approximately 90% appearing once. Study observations and caveats: Circulating CD4+ and CD8+ T cells showed clonal expansion by week 6 at 0.1 to 3.0 mg/kg.

V and J are TRBV10-2 and TRBJ1-1; TRBD1 aligns across 11 bases. The specimen was CD4+ or CD8+ T cells sorted from blood, collected in a trial of the OX40 agonist ivuxolimab. This clonotype was sampled from an adult with an advanced solid tumor such as melanoma, head and neck, liver or kidney cancer. Written as DNA, the CDR3 is TGCGCCAGCAGGGGGACAGGGGGCACTGAAGCTTTCTTT. It specifies CASRGTGGTEAFF.